The 19 T cell receptor beta chains below all came from one sample that was sequenced in a study of blood T cell repertoires in COVID-19. The data were produced by immunoSEQ multiplex PCR, yet TCRdb's version contains in-frame clones alone and is incomplete. The data contain 120,000 or so clones, under 80% of them singletons. The sequencing sample was made of peripheral blood. These receptors originate from a man between 65 and 80 years old with acute or convalescent COVID-19.

The sample holds one count of this clone. This chain uses TRBV6-5 with TRBJ1-2; 9 positions agree with TRBD1. CDR1 is MNHEY, CDR2 SVGAGI, per germline. The junction had 1 base not matched to a gene; V was cut back by 6 bases and J by 2 bases. The CDR3 contains 13 residues. CDR3 in DNA: TGTGCCAGCAGCACAGGGGGCAACTATGGCTACACCTTC. This sequence encodes CASSTGGNYGYTF.

Concerning this clone: In the same sample, other DNA sequences code for this CDR3. This chain joins TRBV15 and TRBJ1-2, with TRBD1 matching over 7 bases. In germline, CDR1 is LNHNV, CDR2 YYDKDF (reference sequence). This CDR3 contains 13 residues. V dropped 3 bases and J dropped 6; count of bases not matched to a gene: 4. The CDR3 spells CATSRDRRNGYTF. As DNA, the CDR3 is TGTGCCACCAGCAGGGACAGGAGAAATGGCTACACCTTC.

The V gene is TRBV7-2, the J gene TRBJ2-7; no definite D call. CDR1 and CDR2 from the germline V gene are SGHTA and FQGNSA. Trimming shortened V by 1 base and J by 0 bases, and 7 bases separated the two germline ends. The CDR3 loop spans 14 amino acids. The CDR3 sequence: CASSLEWSSYEQYF. CDR3 DNA sequence: TGTGCCAGCAGCTTAGAGTGGAGCTCCTACGAGCAGTACTTC. The variable domain in full, completed from reference TRBV7-2 and TRBJ2-7, reads GAGVSQSPSNKVTEKGKDVELRCDPISGHTALYWYRQSLGQGLEFLIYFQGNSAPDKSGLPSDRFSAERTGGSVSTLTIQRTQQEDSAVYLCASSLEWSSYEQYFGPGTRLTVT.

The chain links TRBV25-1 to TRBJ1-2, with 7 bases aligning to TRBD1. Germline CDR1 MGHDK, CDR2 SYGVNS. The CDR3 totals 16 residues. With V trimmed by 2 bases and J by 4 bases, 10 bases remained unmatched. In DNA, the CDR3 is TGTGCCAGCAGTGAAGACCGGCAGGGGGGTCTCTATGGCTACACCTTC. Its protein is CASSEDRQGGLYGYTF.

This clone was counted a single time. The chain is built from TRBV30 and TRBJ1-1, with TRBD1 as a possible D gene (5 bases). Trimming removed 0 bases from V and 0 bases from J, with 14 bases in between. In germline, CDR1 is GTSNPN, CDR2 SVGIG (reference sequence). The CDR3 loop spans 16 amino acids. This chain's CDR3 is CAWSVPRAGLNTEAFF. The DNA of the CDR3 is TGTGCCTGGAGTGTACCCCGGGCAGGGCTGAACACTGAAGCTTTCTTT.

The J gene is TRBJ2-2, the V gene TRBV10-3; D is perhaps TRBD1 (5 bases). Germline CDR1 is ENHRY and CDR2 is SYGVKD. Trimming removed 4 bases from V and 3 bases from J, with 6 bases in between. There are 13 residues in the CDR3. CDR3: CAISGQYTGELFF. The CDR3 region has the DNA TGTGCCATCAGTGGACAGTACACCGGGGAGCTGTTTTTT.

The chain links TRBV19 to TRBJ1-1, with D maybe TRBD1 (5 bases). CDR3 length: 14 amino acids. The V gene's germline CDR1 is LNHDA and CDR2 SQIVND (reference sequence). V lost 10 bases, J lost 1 base, and 16 bases lay in between. CDR3 bases: TGTGCCACCCAACCAGCGACAGCGAACACTGAAGCTTTCTTT. This encodes CATQPATANTEAFF.

The chain employs TRBV2 and TRBJ2-5; 9 nucleotides line up with TRBD1. The germline V gene encodes CDR1 SNHLY and CDR2 FYNNEI. There are 15 residues in the CDR3. J lost 3 bases, V lost 4 bases, and 6 bases had no gene match. CDR3 DNA sequence: TGTGCCAGCAGTGTAGACAGGGGGTCGGAAGAGACCCAGTACTTC. Protein product: CASSVDRGSEETQYF.

The gene calls are TRBV19 and TRBJ2-1, with 8 bases identical to TRBD2. Germline values: CDR1 LNHDA, CDR2 SQIVND (reference sequence). V lost 6 bases to trimming and J lost 4 bases; unmatched junction nucleotides: 8. The CDR3 has 15 amino acids. The CDR3 DNA reads as TGTGCCAGTAGCCGGACTAGCCGCGGTTACAATGAGCAGTTCTTC. Residues: CASSRTSRGYNEQFF. Full variable domain (remainder filled in from reference TRBV19 and TRBJ2-1): DGGITQSPKYLFRKEGQNVTLSCEQNLNHDAMYWYRQDPGQGLRLIYYSQIVNDFQKGDIAEGYSVSREKKESFPLTVTSAQKNPTAFYLCASSRTSRGYNEQFFGPGTRLTVL.

The chain recombines TRBV5-1 with TRBJ2-2; 11 bases match TRBD1. This CDR3 contains 17 residues. CDR1 SGHRS and CDR2 YFSETQ come from the germline V gene. The junction had 10 bases not matched to a gene; V was cut back by 0 bases and J by 9 bases. The DNA for the CDR3 is TGCGCCAGCAGCTTGGGCCCCGGGACAGGGGGGTACCGGGAGCTGTTTTTT. Residues: CASSLGPGTGGYRELFF.

This chain joins TRBV7-9 and TRBJ1-2; D is unclear. V was clipped by 1 base and J by 7 bases, with 13 bases between them. Germline V CDR1 and CDR2: SEHNR, FQNEAQ (reference sequence). The CDR3 totals 14 residues. The CDR3 spells CASSLERPISGYTF. The CDR3 bases are TGTGCCAGCAGCTTAGAGCGCCCCATCAGTGGCTACACCTTC.

The V call is TRBV11-2, the J call TRBJ1-3; D is unresolved. Germline lookup yields CDR1 SGHAT and CDR2 FQNNGV. Trimming took off 2 bases at V and 9 bases at J, with 11 bases between the two ends. The length of the CDR3 is 13 residues. The CDR3 loop reads CASSLNYGRTIYF. For the CDR3, the DNA is TGTGCCAGCAGCTTAAATTATGGGCGCACCATATATTTT.

V gene TRBV6-6 combines with J gene TRBJ2-7; 7 bases align to TRBD1. V trimming: 5 bases; J trimming: 6 bases; junction bases outside the gene matches: 13. The CDR3 runs 15 residues. CDR1 and CDR2 from the germline V gene are MNHNY and SVGAGI (reference sequence). In DNA form, the CDR3 reads TGTGCCAGCAGTCCCCAAGCAGGGGGATCAGGCGAGCAGTACTTC. Protein product: CASSPQAGGSGEQYF.

This chain joins TRBV7-3 and TRBJ2-7, with 9 positions matching TRBD1. Per the germline V gene, CDR1 is SGHTA and CDR2 is FQGTGA. Germline trimming cut 5 bases from V and 3 bases from J; bases unmatched to any gene: 8. The CDR3 length is 15 residues. The CDR3 DNA reads as TGTGCCAGCAGCCTTACAGGGGGCATCAACTACGAGCAGTACTTC. Protein sequence: CASSLTGGINYEQYF.

V and J are TRBV5-5 and TRBJ2-1, with 10 bases lining up with TRBD2. This CDR3 region has 15 residues. V was pared by 3 bases and J by 4 bases, with 4 bases of the junction left unmatched. Germline-derived CDR1 and CDR2 are SGHKS and YYEKEE (reference sequence). CDR3 sequence reads: CASSSLAGAYNEQFF. CDR3 DNA sequence: TGTGCCAGCAGCTCCCTAGCGGGGGCTTACAATGAGCAGTTCTTC.

The chain employs TRBV4-1 and TRBJ2-1, with 11 positions matching TRBD2. Germline CDR1 reads MGHRA; CDR2 reads YSYEKL. V shed 2 bases, J shed 4 bases, and the junction held 4 bases outside the gene matches. CDR3 length equals 16 residues. The CDR3 coding sequence is TGCGCCAGCAGCCAATTAGCGGGGGGGACGTACAATGAGCAGTTCTTC. Encoded protein: CASSQLAGGTYNEQFF.

The chain joins TRBV14 to TRBJ1-4; TRBD1 aligns across 7 bases. There are 15 residues in the CDR3. V trimming: 3 bases; J trimming: 4 bases; junction bases outside the gene matches: 5. CDR1 is SGHDN, CDR2 FVKESK, per germline. CDR3 in amino acids: CASSHKTGVNEKLFF. CDR3 in DNA: TGTGCCAGCAGCCATAAAACAGGGGTTAATGAAAAACTGTTTTTT.

The V and J genes are TRBV18 and TRBJ1-2, with 7 bases aligning to TRBD1. J was trimmed by 6 bases and V by 3 bases; bases with no gene match: 10. The CDR3 runs 15 residues. Germline values: CDR1 KGHSH, CDR2 LQKENI. Here the CDR3 DNA reads TGTGCCAGCTCACCCCAAATGGAAGGGGGCGATGGCTACACCTTC. This sequence encodes CASSPQMEGGDGYTF.

With regard to this clone: The germline gene is not matched at one end of the junction; a read error may be the cause. The rearrangement links TRBV6-5 to TRBJ1-2; 8 bases are a match to TRBD1. This CDR3 spans 13 amino acids. Per the germline V gene, CDR1 is MNHEY and CDR2 is SVGAGI. For the CDR3, the DNA is TGTGCAAGCAGCTTGGACAGGGCCTATGGCTACACCTTC. It translates to CASSLDRAYGYTF.